The next 28 T cell receptor beta chains were all read from a single sample in a study of blood T cells in healthy people across ages. It was with a sample-barcoded 5' primer and a J-beta primer mix that a second PCR of about 6 to 11 cycles was run. TCRdb analysed the 5' RACE reads with MiXCR anew, one entry per CDR3 protein. The data hold under 1,100,000 distinct CDR3 sequences, with under 30% observed a single time. The same sample was also used in a study of T cells of mothers and their children.

Sequenced input: blood. The receptors derive from a girl aged 2-9 years in good health.

The rearrangement joins TRBV12-3 or TRBV12-4 to TRBJ2-2, with D possibly being TRBD2 (6 bases). This CDR3 is built from 15 residues. Trimming left V 6 bases short and J 4 bases short, with 15 bases between. The CDR3 DNA reads TGTGCCAGCAGCCTTCGGGAGTTAGTCACCGGGGAGCTGTTTTTT. Translated: CASSLRELVTGELFF.

The V and J genes are TRBV5-1 and TRBJ1-2, with D unclear. Germline V gives CDR1 SGHRS, CDR2 YFSETQ. Trimming removed 4 bases at V and 4 bases at J, with 14 bases between. The CDR3 is made up of 14 amino acids. The DNA for the CDR3 is TGCGCCAGCAGCCCGGAGGAGTCGGGCTATGGCTACACCTTC. Amino acids: CASSPEESGYGYTF.

This chain connects TRBV6-2 or TRBV6-3 to TRBJ2-3; D ambiguous. Trimming stripped 8 bases from V and 0 bases from J, with 9 bases between. This CDR3 is built from 13 residues. Germline loops: CDR1 MNHEY, CDR2 SVGEGT. The CDR3 here is CASGRSSTDTQYF. The CDR3, as DNA: TGTGCCAGCGGGCGGTCTAGCACAGATACGCAGTATTTT.

This clonotype has only a few counts. CDR3 DNA sequence: TGCAGCGTTGAGACCATAGCGGGAGTAACAGATACGCAGTATTTT. This gives the protein CSVETIAGVTDTQYF. The chain couples TRBV29-1 to TRBJ2-3, with 9 bases aligning to TRBD2. V shed 3 bases and J 3 bases; nucleotides not matched to a gene: 7. Germline CDR1 is SQVTM and CDR2 is ANQGSEA. The CDR3 runs 15 residues.

This chain links TRBV4-2 with TRBJ2-5; D is perhaps TRBD1 (6 bases). Germline CDR1 reads LGHNA; CDR2 reads YNFKEQ. V lost 3 bases to trimming and J lost 3 bases, with 11 bases between them. The CDR3 has 14 residues. CDR3 loop: CASSHRDIEETQYF. The DNA for the CDR3 is TGTGCCAGCAGCCACCGGGACATTGAAGAGACCCAGTACTTC.

This chain connects TRBV6-1 to TRBJ2-1; 7 bases are shared with TRBD2. Germline CDR1 reads MNHNS; CDR2 reads SASEGT. CDR3 length equals 17 residues. The trim removed 6 bases at V and 5 bases at J, leaving 16 bases unmatched. Written as DNA, the CDR3 is TGTGCCAGCAGCGTGGGCGGGAGTGAATCCCTCGACAATGAGCAGTTCTTC. This sequence encodes CASSVGGSESLDNEQFF.

There are many counts of this clonotype. The V and J genes are TRBV29-1 and TRBJ2-7; a weak D match, TRBD1 (6 bases). This CDR3 region has 11 residues. The V and J ends lost 6 bases and 2 bases respectively, with 8 bases between them. CDR1 and CDR2 (germline): SQVTM, ANQGSEA. CDR3 in amino acids: CSVGQTYEQYF. The CDR3 DNA follows: TGCAGCGTCGGACAGACCTACGAGCAGTACTTC.

The chain is built from TRBV28 and TRBJ2-5, with D perhaps TRBD2 (5 bases). The germline V gene encodes CDR1 MDHEN and CDR2 SYDVKM. The V and J ends lost 6 bases and 0 bases respectively, with 17 bases between them. CDR3 length: 16 residues. In DNA form, the CDR3 reads TGTGCCAGCAGACCTGGCACCAGCGGTAACCAAGAGACCCAGTACTTC. Its translation is CASRPGTSGNQETQYF.

This chain connects TRBV3-1 to TRBJ2-5; 9 bases are a match to TRBD1. The CDR3 has 19 amino acids. V lost 0 bases to trimming and J lost 9 bases; unmatched junction nucleotides: 20. The germline gives CDR1 LGHDT, CDR2 YNNKEL (reference sequence). CDR3 nucleotides: TGTGCCAGCAGCCAAGAAGGCCTCCGGACAGGGGATAAGGCCCTTCCCCAGTACTTC. Translating it yields CASSQEGLRTGDKALPQYF.

This clonotype has a handful of counts. V is TRBV28 and J is TRBJ2-2, with D unclear. This CDR3 spans 14 amino acids. Trimming left V 7 bases short and J 4 bases short, with 13 bases between. Germline V gene data show CDR1 as MDHEN and CDR2 as SYDVKM. The CDR3: CASIPIGFTGELFF. The CDR3 DNA reads as TGTGCCAGCATCCCGATCGGTTTCACCGGGGAGCTGTTTTTT.

This chain joins TRBV20-1 and TRBJ2-3; 7 bases fit TRBD1. The junction had 10 bases not matched to a gene; V was cut back by 4 bases and J by 9 bases. The CDR3 contains 13 residues. Germline V CDR1 and CDR2: DFQATT, SNEGSKA (reference sequence). CDR3 coding DNA: TGCAGTGCTACCTCCCGCACAGGGGAGACGCAGTATTTT. It encodes CSATSRTGETQYF.

The rearrangement uses TRBV9 and TRBJ1-2, with D unresolved. This CDR3 spans 12 amino acids. The germline CDR1 and CDR2 sequences are SGDLS and YYNGEE. V shed 3 bases and J shed 5 bases, with 8 bases lying between them. CDR3 DNA sequence: TGTGCCAGCAGCGGCTCAGCGTATGGCTACACCTTC. Protein product: CASSGSAYGYTF.

This clonotype was seen a few times. This rearrangement joins TRBV4-3 to TRBJ2-1; D call uncertain. Trimming removed 3 bases at V and 6 bases at J, with 15 bases between. Germline CDR1 LGHNA, CDR2 YSLEER. This CDR3 spans 15 amino acids. Here the CDR3 reads CASSHITYGSNEQFF. The CDR3 DNA follows: TGCGCCAGCAGCCACATAACTTATGGTAGCAATGAGCAGTTCTTC.

This clonotype was detected many times. V usage is TRBV28 and J usage is TRBJ2-7; possibly TRBD1 or TRBD2 for D (5 bases each). Trimming took off 5 bases at V and 7 bases at J, with 15 bases between the two ends. Germline loops: CDR1 MDHEN, CDR2 SYDVKM. The CDR3 has 13 amino acids. CDR3 sequence reads: CASSKGRPAEQYF. Here the CDR3 DNA reads TGTGCCAGCAGTAAGGGACGGCCTGCGGAGCAGTACTTC.

This clonotype was detected a few times. The chain combines TRBV9 with TRBJ2-5; 10 bases are shared with TRBD2. The germline V gene encodes CDR1 SGDLS and CDR2 YYNGEE. Germline trimming cut 0 bases from V and 5 bases from J; bases unmatched to any gene: 16. This CDR3 has 19 amino acids. CDR3 region: CASSVERGGSGVAAETQYF. CDR3 sequence (DNA): TGTGCCAGCAGCGTAGAGCGGGGGGGGAGTGGGGTAGCGGCTGAGACCCAGTACTTC.

The chain links TRBV11-2 to TRBJ2-7; D ambiguous. The DNA end lines up better with TRBJ2-1; the J call may be wrong. This CDR3 comprises 15 residues. The germline CDR1 and CDR2 sequences are SGHAT and FQNNGV. CDR3 coding DNA: TGTGCCAGCAGCTCCCTGAAAGGGAAACACAATGAGCAGTTCTTC. Translation: CASSSLKGKHNEQFF.

Ten or more counts support this clonotype. As DNA, the CDR3 is TGTGCCAGCAGCCTAGGGGCGGGATGGGGGGAGACCCAGTACTTC. It codes for CASSLGAGWGETQYF. J is TRBJ2-5 and V is TRBV7-3; D is perhaps TRBD2 (6 bases). Germline values: CDR1 SGHTA, CDR2 FQGTGA. This CDR3 comprises 15 residues. Trimming shortened V by 5 bases and J by 5 bases, and 18 bases separated the two germline ends. The full variable domain, rest sourced from reference TRBV7-3 and TRBJ2-5, is GAGVSQTPSNKVTEKGKYVELRCDPISGHTALYWYRQSLGQGPEFLIYFQGTGAADDSGLPNDRFFAVRPEGSVSTLKIQRTERGDSAVYLCASSLGAGWGETQYFGPGTRLLVL.

This clonotype has just a few counts. The rearrangement joins TRBV4-1 to TRBJ2-1; D remains unclear. The J call may be mistaken, given a closer DNA end match to TRBJ2-5. The CDR3 loop spans 17 amino acids. The germline V gene has CDR1 MGHRA and CDR2 YSYEKL. CDR3 nucleotides: TGCGCCAGCAGCCAAGATTGGATGGCCAGAGGTGGGGAGACCCAGTACTTC. It codes for CASSQDWMARGGETQYF.

V usage is TRBV7-9 and J usage is TRBJ2-1; 7 bases match TRBD1. The assigned J gene may be wrong: the sequence end matches TRBJ2-7 better. This CDR3 is 15 amino acids long. Germline loops: CDR1 SEHNR, CDR2 FQNEAQ (reference sequence). In nucleotides, the CDR3 is TGTGCCAGCAGCTGGGGGACAGCGAGCTCCTACGAGCAGTACTTC. It codes for CASSWGTASSYEQYF.

This chain links TRBV7-9 with TRBJ2-7; no clear D gene. V was shortened by 3 bases and J by 8 bases, with 8 bases between the two germline ends. This CDR3 is built from 11 residues. Germline lookup yields CDR1 SEHNR and CDR2 FQNEAQ (reference sequence). CDR3 region: CASSFALKQYF. In nucleotides, the CDR3 is TGTGCCAGCAGCTTTGCCCTAAAGCAGTACTTC.

This clonotype was counted only a few times. One junction end disagrees with the germline gene, perhaps due to a read error. CDR3 in amino acids: CTSGAGRYNEQFF. CDR3 nucleotides: TGTACCAGCGGGGCGGGACGATACAATGAGCAGTTCTTC. The chain employs TRBV6-2 or TRBV6-3 and TRBJ2-1, with 7 bases that match TRBD2. CDR1 MNHEY and CDR2 SVGEGT come from the germline V gene. The CDR3 is 13 residues long.

This clonotype has just a few counts. The CDR3 here is CASTRTGGVETQYF. The CDR3 nucleotides read TGTGCCAGCACACGGACAGGGGGCGTAGAGACCCAGTACTTC. This sequence joins TRBV6-5 and TRBJ2-5, with TRBD1 matching 11 bases. This CDR3 is built from 14 residues. Trimming took 7 bases from V and 4 from J; bases not matched to a gene: 5. CDR1 is MNHEY and CDR2 is SVGAGI in the germline V gene.

The J gene is TRBJ2-5, the V gene TRBV7-8; TRBD2 matches at 12 bases. The germline V gene encodes CDR1 SGHVS and CDR2 FQNEAQ. V was clipped by 5 bases and J by 2 bases; unmatched bases: 6. The CDR3 length is 16 residues. DNA of the CDR3: TGTGCCAGCAGCGCCCGACTAGCGGGGGATCAAGAGACCCAGTACTTC. Translated, it gives CASSARLAGDQETQYF.

The chain employs TRBV20-1 and TRBJ1-1, with D uncertain. CDR3 length: 15 residues. Trimming removed 6 bases from V and 1 base from J, with 18 bases in between. In germline, CDR1 is DFQATT, CDR2 SNEGSKA (reference sequence). The CDR3 DNA sequence: TGCAGTGCGCGGATTGGATCCGCGGGGAACACTGAAGCTTTCTTT. It translates to CSARIGSAGNTEAFF.

The chain links TRBV9 to TRBJ2-5, with a possible D match to TRBD1 (6 bases). V was pared by 2 bases and J by 2 bases, with 13 bases between. The CDR3 has 15 residues. Germline assignment: CDR1 SGDLS and CDR2 YYNGEE. In DNA, the CDR3 is TGTGCCAGCAGCGTTTCCGGGACACTTCAAGAGACCCAGTACTTC. This translates into CASSVSGTLQETQYF.

The V and J genes are TRBV9 and TRBJ2-2; D remains unclear. Germline CDR1 SGDLS, CDR2 YYNGEE. V was shortened by 4 bases and J by 6 bases, with 16 bases between the two germline ends. The CDR3 is made up of 15 amino acids. CDR3 nucleotide sequence: TGTGCCAGCAGCCCCCGACATTCAATAGCCGGGGAGCTGTTTTTT. Encoded protein: CASSPRHSIAGELFF.

This clonotype was counted ten times or more. This sequence joins TRBV9 and TRBJ2-5; a weak D match, TRBD2 (6 bases). Germline lookup yields CDR1 SGDLS and CDR2 YYNGEE. The CDR3 totals 14 residues. The V and J ends lost 3 bases and 0 bases respectively, with 9 bases between them. In DNA, the CDR3 is TGTGCCAGCAGCGAAGGGACTGACCAAGAGACCCAGTACTTC. This encodes CASSEGTDQETQYF.

The chain couples TRBV9 to TRBJ1-4, with D perhaps matching TRBD1 (5 bases). This CDR3 is 15 amino acids long. Trimming cost V 4 bases and J 7 bases, with 17 bases left between them. In germline, CDR1 is SGDLS, CDR2 YYNGEE. The CDR3 loop is CASSPHQGRGEKLFF. The CDR3 nucleotides read TGTGCCAGCAGCCCGCATCAGGGCCGGGGTGAAAAACTGTTTTTT.